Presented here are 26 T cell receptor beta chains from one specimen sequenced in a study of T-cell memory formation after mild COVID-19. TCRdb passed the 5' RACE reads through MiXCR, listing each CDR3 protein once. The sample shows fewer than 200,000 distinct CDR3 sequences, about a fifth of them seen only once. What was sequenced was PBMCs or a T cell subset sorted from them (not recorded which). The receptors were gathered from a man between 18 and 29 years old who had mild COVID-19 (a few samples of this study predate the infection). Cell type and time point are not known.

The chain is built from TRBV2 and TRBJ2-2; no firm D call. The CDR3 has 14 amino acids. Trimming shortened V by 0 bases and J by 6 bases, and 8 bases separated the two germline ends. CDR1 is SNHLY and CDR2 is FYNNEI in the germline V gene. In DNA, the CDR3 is TGTGCCAGCAGTGAAGCCGAGGCTTCCGGGGAGCTGTTTTTT. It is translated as CASSEAEASGELFF.

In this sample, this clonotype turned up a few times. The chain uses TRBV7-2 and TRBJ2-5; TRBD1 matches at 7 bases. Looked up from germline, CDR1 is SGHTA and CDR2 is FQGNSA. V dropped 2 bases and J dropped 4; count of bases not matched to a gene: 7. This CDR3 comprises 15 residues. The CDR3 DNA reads TGTGCCAGCAGCTTATTCCCGGCAGGGGGAGAGACCCAGTACTTC. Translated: CASSLFPAGGETQYF. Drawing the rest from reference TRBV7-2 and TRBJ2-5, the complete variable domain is GAGVSQSPSNKVTEKGKDVELRCDPISGHTALYWYRQSLGQGLEFLIYFQGNSAPDKSGLPSDRFSAERTGGSVSTLTIQRTQQEDSAVYLCASSLFPAGGETQYFGPGTRLLVL.

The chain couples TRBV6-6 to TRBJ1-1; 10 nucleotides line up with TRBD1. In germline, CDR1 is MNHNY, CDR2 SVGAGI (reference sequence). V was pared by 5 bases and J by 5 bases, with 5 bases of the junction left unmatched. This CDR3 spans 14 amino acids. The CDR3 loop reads CASSGRQGATEAFF. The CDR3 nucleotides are TGTGCCAGCAGTGGCAGACAGGGGGCGACTGAAGCTTTCTTT.

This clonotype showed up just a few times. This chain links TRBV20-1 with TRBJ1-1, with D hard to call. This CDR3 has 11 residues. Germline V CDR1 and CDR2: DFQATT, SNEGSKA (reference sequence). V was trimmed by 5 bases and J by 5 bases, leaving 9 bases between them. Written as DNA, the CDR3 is TGCAGTGCTCCCATTTATACTGAAGCTTTCTTT. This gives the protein CSAPIYTEAFF.

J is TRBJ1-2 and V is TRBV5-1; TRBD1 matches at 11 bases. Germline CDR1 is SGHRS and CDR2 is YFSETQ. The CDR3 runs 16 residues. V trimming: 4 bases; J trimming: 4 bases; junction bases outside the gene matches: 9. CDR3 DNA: TGCGCCAGCAGCCCACATCCGGGACAGGGGGTCTATGGCTACACCTTC. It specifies CASSPHPGQGVYGYTF.

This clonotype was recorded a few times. Here the CDR3 reads CASSPPGRQNYGYTF. As DNA, the CDR3 is TGTGCCAGCTCACCACCAGGGCGGCAGAACTATGGCTACACCTTC. The gene calls are TRBV18 and TRBJ1-2; D uncertain. Deletions cut 0 bases from V and 2 bases from J, with 10 bases between. Germline CDR1 and CDR2: KGHSH and LQKENI. CDR3 length: 15 residues.

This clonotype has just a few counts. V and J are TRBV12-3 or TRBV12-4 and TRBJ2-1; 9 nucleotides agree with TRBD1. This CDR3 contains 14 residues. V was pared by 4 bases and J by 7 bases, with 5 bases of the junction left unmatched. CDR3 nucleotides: TGTGCCAGCAGTTCAGGACAGGGGACGAATGAGCAGTTCTTC. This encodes CASSSGQGTNEQFF.

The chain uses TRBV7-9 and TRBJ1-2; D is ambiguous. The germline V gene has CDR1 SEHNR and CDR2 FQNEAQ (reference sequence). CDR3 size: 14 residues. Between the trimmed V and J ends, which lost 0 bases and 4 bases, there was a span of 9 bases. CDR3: CASSLAGRFYGYTF. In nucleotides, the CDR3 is TGTGCCAGCAGCTTAGCTGGGAGGTTCTATGGCTACACCTTC.

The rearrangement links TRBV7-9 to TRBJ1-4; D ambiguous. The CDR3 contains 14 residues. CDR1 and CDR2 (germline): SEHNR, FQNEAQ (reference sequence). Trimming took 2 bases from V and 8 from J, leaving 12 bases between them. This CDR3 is CASSLLGGGEKLFF. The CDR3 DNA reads TGTGCCAGCAGCTTACTTGGAGGCGGCGAAAAACTGTTTTTT.

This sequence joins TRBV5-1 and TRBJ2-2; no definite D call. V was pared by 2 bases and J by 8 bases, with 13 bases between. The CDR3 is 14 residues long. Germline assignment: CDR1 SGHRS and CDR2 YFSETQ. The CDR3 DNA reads TGCGCCAGCAGCTTCCTCGAGACCTCAGGGGAGCTGTTTTTT. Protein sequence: CASSFLETSGELFF. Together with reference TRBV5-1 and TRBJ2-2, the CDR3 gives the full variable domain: KAGVTQTPRYLIKTRGQQVTLSCSPISGHRSVSWYQQTPGQGLQFLFEYFSETQRNKGNFPGRFSGRQFSNSRSEMNVSTLELGDSALYLCASSFLETSGELFFGEGSRLTVL.

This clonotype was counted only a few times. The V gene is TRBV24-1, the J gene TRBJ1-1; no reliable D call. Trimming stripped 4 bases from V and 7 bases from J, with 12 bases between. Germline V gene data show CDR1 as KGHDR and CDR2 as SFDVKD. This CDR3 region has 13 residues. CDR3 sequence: CATSDRAGGEAFF. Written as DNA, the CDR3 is TGTGCCACCAGTGACCGAGCGGGCGGTGAAGCTTTCTTT.

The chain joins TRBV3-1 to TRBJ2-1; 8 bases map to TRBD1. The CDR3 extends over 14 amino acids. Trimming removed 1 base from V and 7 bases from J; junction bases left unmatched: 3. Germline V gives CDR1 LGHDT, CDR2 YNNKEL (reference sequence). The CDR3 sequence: CASSQGYRGNEQFF. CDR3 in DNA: TGTGCCAGCAGCCAAGGCTACAGGGGGAATGAGCAGTTCTTC.

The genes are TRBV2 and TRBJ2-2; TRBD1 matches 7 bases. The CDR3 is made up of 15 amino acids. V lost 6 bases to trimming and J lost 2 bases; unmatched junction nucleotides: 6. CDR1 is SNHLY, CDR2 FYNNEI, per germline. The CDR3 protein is CASSPGTVNTGELFF. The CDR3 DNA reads TGTGCCAGCAGCCCGGGGACAGTAAACACCGGGGAGCTGTTTTTT.

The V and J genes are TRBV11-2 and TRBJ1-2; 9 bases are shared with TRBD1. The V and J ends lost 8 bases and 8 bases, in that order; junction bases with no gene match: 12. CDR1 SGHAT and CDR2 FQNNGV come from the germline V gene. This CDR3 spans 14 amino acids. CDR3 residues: CASLPWDRDRGYTF. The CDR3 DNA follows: TGTGCCAGCCTACCGTGGGACAGGGATCGCGGCTACACCTTC.

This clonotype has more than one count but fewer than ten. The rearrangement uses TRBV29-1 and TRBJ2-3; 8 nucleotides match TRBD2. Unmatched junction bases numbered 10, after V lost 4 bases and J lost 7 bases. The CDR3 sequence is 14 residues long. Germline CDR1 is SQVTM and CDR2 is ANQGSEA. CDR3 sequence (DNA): TGCAGCGTTGTTTGGTTAGCGGGGCCCCATACGCAGTATTTT. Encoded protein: CSVVWLAGPHTQYF.

DNA for the CDR3: TGCAGTCCCCAGAGGCCCATAGAGACCCAGTACTTC. This translates into CSPQRPIETQYF. The V gene is TRBV20-1, the J gene TRBJ2-5; D gene ambiguous. This CDR3 comprises 12 residues. Looked up from germline, CDR1 is DFQATT and CDR2 is SNEGSKA (reference sequence). Trimming removed 8 bases at V and 4 bases at J, with 14 bases between.

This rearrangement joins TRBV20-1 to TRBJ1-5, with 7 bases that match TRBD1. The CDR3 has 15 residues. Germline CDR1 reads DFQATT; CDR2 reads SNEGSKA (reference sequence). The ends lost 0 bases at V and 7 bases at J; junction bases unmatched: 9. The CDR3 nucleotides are TGCAGTGCTAGAGATAGGGCAGGGGGTCGCCAGCCCCAGCATTTT. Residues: CSARDRAGGRQPQHF.

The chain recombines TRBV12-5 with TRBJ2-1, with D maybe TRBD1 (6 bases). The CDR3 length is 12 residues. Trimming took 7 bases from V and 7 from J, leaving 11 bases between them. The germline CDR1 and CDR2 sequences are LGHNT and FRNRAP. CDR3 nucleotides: TGTGCTAGTGCACAGGGCGGGAATGAGCAGTTCTTC. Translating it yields CASAQGGNEQFF. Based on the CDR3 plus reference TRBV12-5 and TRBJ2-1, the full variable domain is DARVTQTPRHKVTEMGQEVTMRCQPILGHNTVFWYRQTMMQGLELLAYFRNRAPLDDSGMPKDRFSAEMPDATLATLKIQPSEPRDSAVYFCASAQGGNEQFFGPGTRLTVL.

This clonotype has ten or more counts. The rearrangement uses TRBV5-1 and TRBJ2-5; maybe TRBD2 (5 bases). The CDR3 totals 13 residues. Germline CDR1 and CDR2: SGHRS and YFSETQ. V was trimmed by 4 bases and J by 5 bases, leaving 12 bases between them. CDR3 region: CASSPPRAETQYF. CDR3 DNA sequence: TGCGCCAGCAGCCCGCCGAGGGCTGAGACCCAGTACTTC.

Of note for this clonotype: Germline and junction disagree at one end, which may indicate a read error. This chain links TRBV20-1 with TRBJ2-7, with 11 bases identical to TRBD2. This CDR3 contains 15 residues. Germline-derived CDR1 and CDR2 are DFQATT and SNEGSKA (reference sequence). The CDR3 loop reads CSARALAGGRYEQYF. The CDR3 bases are TGCAGTGCCAGAGCCCTAGCGGGGGGTCGCTACGAGCAGTACTTC.

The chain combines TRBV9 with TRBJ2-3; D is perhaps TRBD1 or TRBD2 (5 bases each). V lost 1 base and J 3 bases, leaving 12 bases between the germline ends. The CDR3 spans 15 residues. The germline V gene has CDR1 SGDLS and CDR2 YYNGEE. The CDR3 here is CASSVRGVGTDTQYF. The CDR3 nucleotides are TGTGCCAGCAGCGTACGAGGGGTCGGGACAGATACGCAGTATTTT.

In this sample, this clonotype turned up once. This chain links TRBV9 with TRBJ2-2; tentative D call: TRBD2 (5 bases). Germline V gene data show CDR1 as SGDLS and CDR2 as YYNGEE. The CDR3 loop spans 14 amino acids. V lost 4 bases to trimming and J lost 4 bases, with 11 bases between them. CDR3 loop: CASSTRTSTGELFF. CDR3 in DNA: TGTGCCAGCAGCACCCGGACTTCCACCGGGGAGCTGTTTTTT.

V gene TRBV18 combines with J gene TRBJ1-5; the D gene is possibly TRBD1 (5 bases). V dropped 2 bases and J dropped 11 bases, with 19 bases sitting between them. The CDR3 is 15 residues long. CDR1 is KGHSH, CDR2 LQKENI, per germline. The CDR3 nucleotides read TGTGCCAGCTCACCAATAAAACATCCGGGGCAGTCCCAGCATTTT. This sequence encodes CASSPIKHPGQSQHF.

The DNA of the CDR3 is TGTGCCACCAGACTAGCGGGGGGCGGAGAGACCCAGTACTTC. Its translation: CATRLAGGGETQYF. The chain is built from TRBV15 and TRBJ2-5, with 12 nucleotides matching TRBD2. The CDR3 totals 14 residues. The germline V gene has CDR1 LNHNV and CDR2 YYDKDF (reference sequence). V lost 6 bases to trimming and J lost 4 bases; unmatched junction nucleotides: 3.

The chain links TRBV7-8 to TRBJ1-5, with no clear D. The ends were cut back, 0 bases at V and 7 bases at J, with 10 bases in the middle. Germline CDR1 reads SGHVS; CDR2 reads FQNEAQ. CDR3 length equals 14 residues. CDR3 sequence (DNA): TGTGCCAGCAGCTTAGCAGCAGGCTGGCAGCCCCAGCATTTT. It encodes CASSLAAGWQPQHF.

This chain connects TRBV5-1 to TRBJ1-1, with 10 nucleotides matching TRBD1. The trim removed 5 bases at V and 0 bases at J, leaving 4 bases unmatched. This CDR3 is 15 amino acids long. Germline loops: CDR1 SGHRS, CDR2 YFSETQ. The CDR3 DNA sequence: TGCGCCAGCAGGAAGACAGGGGGCTTGAACACTGAAGCTTTCTTT. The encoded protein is CASRKTGGLNTEAFF. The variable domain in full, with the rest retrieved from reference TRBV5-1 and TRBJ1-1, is KAGVTQTPRYLIKTRGQQVTLSCSPISGHRSVSWYQQTPGQGLQFLFEYFSETQRNKGNFPGRFSGRQFSNSRSEMNVSTLELGDSALYLCASRKTGGLNTEAFFGQGTRLTVV.